Sequencing of this TCR beta chain was carried out in a study of yellow fever vaccine responses in identical twins. TCRdb passed the RT-PCR reads through MiXCR, listing each CDR3 protein once. The data show over 8,500 distinct CDR3 sequences, under 85% seen once. This clonotype was observed once. Antigen: not known. Study-wide findings and caveats: The authors reported partly convergent, partly personalized vaccine responses in identical twins.

CDR1 is MGHRA, CDR2 YSYEKL, per germline. The CDR3 contains 17 residues. Germline trimming cut 1 base from V and 5 bases from J; bases unmatched to any gene: 10. The source was T cells from blood (PBMCs), unsorted or a sorted subset (not recorded which), collected before or after yellow fever vaccination (not recorded which). This clonotype was obtained from a woman aged 18-29 years who received the yellow fever vaccine. The rearrangement joins TRBV4-1 to TRBJ2-2; 7 bases are a match to TRBD2. This CDR3 is CASSQGYLAEGTGELFF. Written as DNA, the CDR3 is TGCGCCAGCAGCCAAGGCTACCTAGCGGAGGGGACCGGGGAGCTGTTTTTT.